Sequencing of this TCR beta chain was carried out in a study of blood T cells in healthy people across ages. Sample-barcoded 5' priming and a J-beta primer mix drove a second PCR of roughly 6 to 12 cycles. A single record per CDR3 protein comes from TCRdb applying MiXCR to the 5' RACE reads. Counted here are over a million distinct CDR3 sequences, under 55% occurring once; the ten biggest clones make up around 4%. With respect to this clonotype: No antigen is known for it.

Germline V gives CDR1 SGHTA, CDR2 FQGNSA. This CDR3 contains 16 residues. V lost 2 bases to trimming and J lost 0 bases; unmatched junction nucleotides: 3. Whole-study findings and limits: TCR beta diversity tracked closely with naive T cell percentage. Unknown CMV status may confound age-related changes in expanded clones.

Peripheral blood, about 10 milliliters per donor, was collected. Total RNA, at least 6 micrograms per sample, was extracted from PBMCs. The TCR sequence derives from a woman in her late teens or twenties in good health. The specimen sequenced was blood. This chain connects TRBV7-2 to TRBJ2-2; 7 bases are shared with TRBD2. CDR3 in DNA: TGTGCCAGCAGCTTATTCGCGGGGGCGAACACCGGGGAGCTGTTTTTT. This sequence encodes CASSLFAGANTGELFF. Drawing the rest from reference TRBV7-2 and TRBJ2-2, the complete variable domain is GAGVSQSPSNKVTEKGKDVELRCDPISGHTALYWYRQSLGQGLEFLIYFQGNSAPDKSGLPSDRFSAERTGGSVSTLTIQRTQQEDSAVYLCASSLFAGANTGELFFGEGSRLTVL.